This T cell receptor (beta chain) was captured in a study of shared clonotypes between healthy human individuals. As for the study in general: The study drew on a couple of women and three men aged 18 to 49 as donors. CD4 naive cells filled three plates per donor, CD4 memory three, CD8 naive two and CD8 memory one.

The CDR3 sequence is 14 residues long. The V end lost 6 bases, the J end lost 3 bases, and 12 bases lay between the germline ends. The germline gives CDR1 MDHEN, CDR2 SYDVKM. An even split of each subset's genomic DNA across several immunoSEQ plates was performed. Sequencing used immunoSEQ multiplex PCR; TCRdb keeps in-frame clones, though not all of them. The sample yields 200,000 to 250,000 clones, just over 65% seen once. Whole-study findings and limits: The authors expected sequencing depth to affect clonotype sharing among donors.

Of note for this clone: What it binds is unknown.

The specimen sequenced was memory CD4+ T cells sorted from blood. Subset here: CD45RA-negative fraction. The chain recombines TRBV28 with TRBJ2-1, with a weak D call TRBD2 (6 bases). The clonotype originates from a young man in good health. DNA of the CDR3: TGTGCCAGCAGAAATACCGGGAGCTACAATGAGCAGTTCTTC. Its protein product is CASRNTGSYNEQFF. The full variable domain, rest sourced from reference TRBV28 and TRBJ2-1, is DVKVTQSSRYLVKRTGEKVFLECVQDMDHENMFWYRQDPGLGLRLIYFSYDVKMKEKGDIPEGYSVSREKKERFSLILESASTNQTSMYLCASRNTGSYNEQFFGPGTRLTVL.